Detailed here is one TCR beta chain. Its antigen is currently unknown. This entry comes from a study of shared clonotypes between healthy human individuals. Study-level findings and limits: It was the non-shared clonotypes that had lower generation probabilities than clonotypes shared by all four donors.

Splitting of each subset's genomic DNA was done evenly across several immunoSEQ plates. Authors' methods: There were no quality scores in the junction-only immunoSEQ sequences, so filtering differed. Here immunoSEQ multiplex PCR was the method, and the copy in TCRdb shows in-frame clones only, minus some. V and J calls and clone size are as listed in that table; D and trimming were resolved from the DNA. The sample records 1,400,000 or so clones, less than 99% being singletons. Germline V gene data show CDR1 as SGHNT and CDR2 as YYREEE (reference sequence). V was pared by 4 bases and J by 9 bases, with 9 bases of the junction left unmatched. This CDR3 region has 14 residues.

The rearrangement uses TRBV5-4 and TRBJ2-4, with TRBD2 matching 8 bases. The origin of this receptor is a young man in good health. Sequencing input: naive CD4+ T cells sorted from blood. Sample subset: CD45RA+ positively selected. The CDR3 reads CASSPGLASVIQYF. The CDR3 nucleotides read TGTGCCAGCAGCCCAGGACTAGCCTCAGTCATTCAGTACTTC.